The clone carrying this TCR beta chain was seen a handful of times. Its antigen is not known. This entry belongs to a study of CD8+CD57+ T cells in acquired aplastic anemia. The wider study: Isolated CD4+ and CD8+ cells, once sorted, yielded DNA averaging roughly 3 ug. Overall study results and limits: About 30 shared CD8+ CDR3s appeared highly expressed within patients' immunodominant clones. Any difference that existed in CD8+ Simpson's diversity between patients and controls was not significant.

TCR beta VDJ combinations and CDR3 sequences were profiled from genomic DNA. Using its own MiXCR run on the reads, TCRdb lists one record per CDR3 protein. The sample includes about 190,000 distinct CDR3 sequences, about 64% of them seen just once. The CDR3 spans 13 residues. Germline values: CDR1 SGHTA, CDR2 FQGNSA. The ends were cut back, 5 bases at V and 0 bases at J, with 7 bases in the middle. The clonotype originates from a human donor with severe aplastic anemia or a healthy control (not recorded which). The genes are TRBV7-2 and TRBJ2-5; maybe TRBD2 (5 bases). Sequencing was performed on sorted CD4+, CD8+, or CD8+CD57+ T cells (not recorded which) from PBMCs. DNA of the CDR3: TGTGCCAGCAGCCGGACTTACCAAGAGACCCAGTACTTC. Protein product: CASSRTYQETQYF.